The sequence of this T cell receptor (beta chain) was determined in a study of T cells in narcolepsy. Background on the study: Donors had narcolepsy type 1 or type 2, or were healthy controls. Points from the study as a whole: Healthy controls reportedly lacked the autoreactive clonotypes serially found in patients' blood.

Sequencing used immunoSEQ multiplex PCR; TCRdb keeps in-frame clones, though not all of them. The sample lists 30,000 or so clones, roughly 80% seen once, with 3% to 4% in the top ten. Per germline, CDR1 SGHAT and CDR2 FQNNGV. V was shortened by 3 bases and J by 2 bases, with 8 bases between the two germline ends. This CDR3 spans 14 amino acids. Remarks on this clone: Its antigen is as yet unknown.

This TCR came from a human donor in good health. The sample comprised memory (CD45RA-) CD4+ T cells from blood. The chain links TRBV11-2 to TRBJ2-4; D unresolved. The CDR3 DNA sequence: TGTGCCAGCAGCTTTCAGATATCCAAAAACATTCAGTACTTC. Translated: CASSFQISKNIQYF. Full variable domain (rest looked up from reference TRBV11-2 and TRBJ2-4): EAGVAQSPRYKIIEKRQSVAFWCNPISGHATLYWYQQILGQGPKLLIQFQNNGVVDDSQLPKDRFSAERLKGVDSTLKIQPAKLEDSAVYLCASSFQISKNIQYFGAGTRLSVL.